This entry features one TCR beta chain sequence. The antigen is unknown. Primers included in the PCR were 60 Vbeta and 13 Jbeta primers. TCRdb's copy holds only in-frame clones and misses some; the assay was immunoSEQ multiplex PCR. The sample yields roughly 180,000 clones, roughly four fifths seen once. This entry comes from a study of cytomegalovirus exposure and HLA in healthy donors. Regarding the study as a whole: A later analysis found most CMV-associated TCR beta chains apparently HLA-restricted.

The CDR3 spans 15 residues. The germline V gene encodes CDR1 SGDLS and CDR2 YYNGEE. J was trimmed by 4 bases and V by 4 bases; bases with no gene match: 5. The receptor was isolated from a female donor in good health and CMV-seronegative. Sequencing was performed on PBMCs. The J gene is TRBJ2-5, the V gene TRBV9, with 12 bases matching TRBD2. The CDR3 reads CASSPGLAGRETQYF. CDR3 nucleotide sequence: TGTGCCAGCAGCCCCGGACTAGCGGGGCGAGAGACCCAGTACTTC.